The present entry profiles one T cell receptor (beta chain) with its context. This clonotype was seen a handful of times. It lacks a known antigen. There are no base qualities to consult, and no much larger clone falls within one base. A case-control design nested within a healthcare worker cohort in London, UK, was used, with weekly nasopharyngeal swab PCR tests and blood sampling performed. Healthcare workers were recruited during the week of the UK lockdown, between 23 and 31 March 2020, and followed weekly for up to roughly 15 weeks. From a lookup of the germline V gene (reference sequence), CDR1 and CDR2 are SEHNR and FQNEAQ. From cysteine to phenylalanine, the CDR3 is 15 amino acids long. CDR3 DNA only is kept here, 45 bases in frame from base 1. Trimming costs V 6 bases and J 2 bases, and their ends lie 16 bases apart. This entry belongs to a study of early T cells in non-severe SARS-CoV-2 infection (dated by TCRdb to the early 2020s). With respect to the entire study: Because TCR sequencing was done on bulk RNA from unsorted whole blood, the alpha and beta chains could not be paired.

The method behind the library was 5' RACE. Data came from a NextSeq 500. In the TCR library protocol, unique molecular identifiers were attached to individual cDNA molecules to correct for PCR bias and sequencing error. TCR alpha and beta chains were both sequenced, and the abundances of alpha and beta sequences in each sample were closely correlated with each other. Processing in the source paper ran as follows. Decombinator V4 was used to perform V gene, J gene and CDR3 annotation of TCR sequences. TCRs were defined as expanded if a significant change between any two time points was detected under a Poisson model with p below 0.0001. Abundances of TCRs were expressed as counts per million after normalisation to the total number of TCRs sequenced in each sample. TRAV1-2 paired with TRAJ12, TRAJ20 or TRAJ33 defined MAIT TCRs, while TRAV10 paired with TRAJ18 defined iNKT TCRs. VDJdb, accessed 1 November 2021, was searched for CMV, EBV and SARS-CoV-2 annotated TCRs, excluding TCRs annotated for multiple antigens. TCRdb cleaned the public reads at Q25 with fastp, built clones with MiXCR and kept in-frame beta chains. Here each entry gathers all rows of one CDR3 protein and keeps the most common genes and DNA. TCRdb's processing, not the study's, gives the V and J calls here. A total of approximately 77,000 distinct CDR3 sequences appear in this sample, around 15% of them only once. Less than 15% of the sample comes from the top ten.

Overall study results and their limits: Matching against VDJdb was skewed toward anti-spike CD8 responses, likely underestimated virus-specific expansions, and missed private and CD4 specificities.

The sample comprised whole blood. The clonotype originates from an adult who was a healthcare worker with PCR-confirmed SARS-CoV-2 infection or an uninfected control (not recorded which). Recombination connected TRBV7-9 to TRBJ2-5; a tentative D call is TRBD1 (6 bases match). The DNA sequence follows: TGTGCCAGCAGGCCACCTACAGGGAATCAAGAGACCCAGTACTTC. Translation gives CASRPPTGNQETQYF.